This passage covers 21 T cell receptor beta chains from one sample sequenced in a study of T cells after yellow fever vaccination. TCRdb reprocessed the 5' RACE reads via MiXCR and lists one record per CDR3 protein. The sample comprises some 23,000 distinct CDR3 sequences, roughly 3.2% of which are singletons, and roughly 0.97% rests with the top ten. The sequences come from PBMCs, either bulk or a sorted T-cell subset (CD4+, CD8+, memory, or dextramer-sorted; not recorded which), collected roughly 47 days after the first yellow fever vaccination. These receptors all come from a man aged 18-30 years who received the YFV17D yellow fever vaccine.

This clonotype has at least ten counts. This rearrangement joins TRBV29-1 to TRBJ2-3; no firm D call. CDR3 size: 13 residues. Germline CDR1 reads SQVTM; CDR2 reads ANQGSEA. Trimming left V 3 bases short and J 2 bases short, with 9 bases between. The CDR3 protein is CSVDRAATDTQYF. CDR3 DNA: TGCAGCGTTGATAGGGCTGCCACAGATACGCAGTATTTT.

This clonotype was seen many times. The chain employs TRBV7-2 and TRBJ1-1, with D unclear. This CDR3 has 15 amino acids. The V end was cut by 4 bases, the J end by 4 bases, with 16 bases between. Germline assignment: CDR1 SGHTA and CDR2 FQGNSA. The CDR3 nucleotides read TGTGCCAGCAGCTCGGATTGGGAGGGTACCACTGAAGCTTTCTTT. It yields the protein CASSSDWEGTTEAFF.

This clonotype was seen many times. The chain links TRBV10-3 to TRBJ1-1, with D possibly TRBD1 on 6 matching bases. V shed 6 bases and J shed 1 base, with 15 bases lying between them. This CDR3 spans 15 amino acids. The germline gives CDR1 ENHRY, CDR2 SYGVKD. CDR3 in amino acids: CAIRSPVGANTEAFF. The CDR3 bases are TGTGCCATCAGGTCGCCCGTGGGGGCGAACACTGAAGCTTTCTTT.

The gene calls are TRBV7-4 and TRBJ2-4, with D maybe TRBD1 (6 bases). The germline gives CDR1 SGHVT, CDR2 SQSDAQ. Deletions cut 10 bases from V and 4 bases from J, with 23 bases between. The CDR3 is made up of 16 amino acids. CDR3 DNA: TGTGCCATGGGCCCTACGCTGGGGGCAGGAAAAAACATTCAGTACTTC. Encoded protein: CAMGPTLGAGKNIQYF.

Ten or more counts support this clonotype. V gene TRBV12-5 combines with J gene TRBJ2-7; D possibly corresponds to TRBD1 (6 bases). The CDR3 extends over 15 amino acids. Germline CDR1 and CDR2: LGHNT and FRNRAP. V was trimmed by 2 bases and J by 0 bases, leaving 11 bases between them. Here the CDR3 reads CASGLPTGSSYEQYF. For the CDR3, the DNA is TGTGCTAGTGGTTTGCCGACAGGAAGCTCCTACGAGCAGTACTTC. The full variable domain, completed using reference TRBV12-5 and TRBJ2-7, is DARVTQTPRHKVTEMGQEVTMRCQPILGHNTVFWYRQTMMQGLELLAYFRNRAPLDDSGMPKDRFSAEMPDATLATLKIQPSEPRDSAVYFCASGLPTGSSYEQYFGPGTRLTVT.

This clonotype showed up many times. One end of the junction varies from germline; a read error may be responsible. V gene TRBV7-7 combines with J gene TRBJ2-5, with 8 bases matching TRBD2. This CDR3 has 13 amino acids. Looked up from germline, CDR1 is SSHAT and CDR2 is FNYEAQ (reference sequence). The CDR3, as DNA: TGTGCTAGCACCGACACGGGAGGGGAGACCCAGTACTTC. Translation gives CASTDTGGETQYF.

The sample holds many counts of this clonotype. The genes are TRBV5-1 and TRBJ2-3, with 9 bases aligning to TRBD1. The CDR3 spans 16 residues. The V gene end was trimmed by 4 bases and the J gene end by 0 bases; junction bases not matched to a gene: 6. CDR1 SGHRS and CDR2 YFSETQ come from the germline V gene. The CDR3 region is CASSGGGQGSTDTQYF. In DNA form, the CDR3 reads TGCGCCAGCAGCGGGGGGGGACAGGGTAGCACAGATACGCAGTATTTT.

In this sample, this clonotype turned up many times. The chain employs TRBV12-3 or TRBV12-4 and TRBJ2-7, with 7 bases lining up with TRBD2. With V trimmed by 3 bases and J by 5 bases, 10 bases remained unmatched. The CDR3 is made up of 15 amino acids. The CDR3 bases are TGTGCCAGCAGTTTGGGAAGCGGGGTGACCGACGAGCAGTACGTC. Translation: CASSLGSGVTDEQYV.

The sample holds many counts of this clonotype. The chain combines TRBV27 with TRBJ1-2, with 8 bases fitting TRBD1. Germline V CDR1 and CDR2: MNHEY, SMNVEV (reference sequence). V shed 7 bases and J 1 base; nucleotides not matched to a gene: 5. The CDR3 sequence is 14 residues long. The CDR3, as DNA: TGTGCCAGCACCGACAGGGGCCTTAACTATGGCTACACCTTC. Protein sequence: CASTDRGLNYGYTF.

There are many counts of this clonotype. The chain links TRBV6-5 to TRBJ1-4; D gene ambiguous. V lost 6 bases and J lost 2, with 13 bases in between. CDR3 length: 15 amino acids. The germline V gene has CDR1 MNHEY and CDR2 SVGAGI. CDR3 DNA sequence: TGTGCCAGCAGGGGTTTCAGGTTGACTAATGAAAAACTGTTTTTT. Its translation is CASRGFRLTNEKLFF.

This clonotype was picked up many times. The chain's CDR3 is CASSQARDQPQHF. CDR3 bases: TGTGCCAGCAGCCAAGCGCGGGATCAGCCCCAGCATTTT. The rearrangement links TRBV3-1 to TRBJ1-5; D remains ambiguous. The germline CDR1 and CDR2 sequences are LGHDT and YNNKEL (reference sequence). Trimming cost V 1 base and J 5 bases, with 6 bases left between them. There are 13 residues in the CDR3.

This clonotype was seen ten or more times. The V gene is TRBV6-6, the J gene TRBJ1-5; 7 bases map to TRBD1. From germline, CDR1 is MNHNY and CDR2 SVGAGI (reference sequence). CDR3 length equals 16 residues. The V segment lost 8 bases and the J segment 4 bases; nucleotides outside the gene matches: 14. CDR3 in DNA: TGTGCCAGCGTGCCCAGTCGACAGGGAAAAAATCAGCCCCAGCATTTT. Translation: CASVPSRQGKNQPQHF.

This clonotype was seen a handful of times. The V call is TRBV20-1, the J call TRBJ1-6, with D tentatively TRBD1 (6 bases). The CDR3 consists of 15 residues. Germline lookup yields CDR1 DFQATT and CDR2 SNEGSKA (reference sequence). The germline V and J ends were trimmed by 1 base and 9 bases, with 16 bases remaining between them. The CDR3 sequence: CSARVQQGVGSPLHF. The CDR3 DNA reads as TGCAGTGCTAGAGTTCAACAGGGTGTTGGTTCACCCCTCCACTTT.

This clonotype was recorded at least ten times. The chain joins TRBV19 to TRBJ1-2, with TRBD1 matching over 7 bases. This CDR3 comprises 15 residues. The V gene end was trimmed by 5 bases and the J gene end by 2 bases; junction bases not matched to a gene: 8. Germline V gene lookup returns CDR1 LNHDA and CDR2 SQIVND (reference sequence). The CDR3 DNA sequence: TGTGCCAGTAGTCCCCAAGGACAGGAGAACTATGGCTACACCTTC. Translated, it gives CASSPQGQENYGYTF. Using reference TRBV19 and TRBJ1-2 for the parts outside the CDR3, the full variable domain is DGGITQSPKYLFRKEGQNVTLSCEQNLNHDAMYWYRQDPGQGLRLIYYSQIVNDFQKGDIAEGYSVSREKKESFPLTVTSAQKNPTAFYLCASSPQGQENYGYTFGSGTRLTVV.

This clonotype qualifies as medium-sized. V and J are TRBV25-1 and TRBJ2-5, with D perhaps assigned TRBD1 or TRBD2 (6 bases each). The germline CDR1 and CDR2 sequences are MGHDK and SYGVNS. This CDR3 is 13 amino acids long. Trimming stripped 1 base from V and 6 bases from J, with 9 bases between. CDR3 loop: CASSEWGAQTQYF. CDR3 in DNA: TGTGCCAGCAGTGAATGGGGGGCGCAGACCCAGTACTTC.

This clonotype was counted many times. The chain carries TRBV5-6 and TRBJ1-2; D gene uncertain. V was shortened by 2 bases and J by 5 bases, with 7 bases between the two germline ends. Germline V lookup: CDR1 SGHDT, CDR2 YYEEEE. This CDR3 contains 12 residues. The CDR3 reads CASSLTVYGYTF. CDR3 sequence (DNA): TGTGCCAGCAGCTTAACCGTATATGGCTACACCTTC.

This clonotype was counted ten times or more. V gene TRBV5-4 combines with J gene TRBJ2-7, with D perhaps being TRBD1 or TRBD2 (5 bases each). Germline V CDR1 and CDR2: SGHNT, YYREEE (reference sequence). V lost 0 bases to trimming and J lost 6 bases, with 19 bases between them. The CDR3 covers 16 residues. The CDR3 region is CASSLDSARAGAEQYF. The CDR3, as DNA: TGTGCCAGCAGCTTGGATTCCGCGAGGGCCGGGGCCGAGCAGTACTTC.

This clonotype was found many times. The V gene is TRBV11-2, the J gene TRBJ2-1; TRBD1 agrees at 12 bases. CDR1 is SGHAT and CDR2 is FQNNGV in the germline V gene. The trim removed 5 bases at V and 6 bases at J, leaving 2 bases unmatched. The CDR3 length is 14 residues. The DNA for the CDR3 is TGTGCCAGCAGCCGGGACAGGGGGCTCAATGAGCAGTTCTTC. Residues: CASSRDRGLNEQFF. The full variable domain, in which reference TRBV11-2 and TRBJ2-1 provide the parts outside the CDR3, is EAGVAQSPRYKIIEKRQSVAFWCNPISGHATLYWYQQILGQGPKLLIQFQNNGVVDDSQLPKDRFSAERLKGVDSTLKIQPAKLEDSAVYLCASSRDRGLNEQFFGPGTRLTVL.

This clonotype came up many times. The gene calls are TRBV12-3 or TRBV12-4 and TRBJ1-4, with a tentative D call TRBD1 (6 bases). The ends were cut back, 6 bases at V and 7 bases at J, with 18 bases in the middle. The CDR3 extends over 15 amino acids. The CDR3 region is CASRSPRGHGEKLFF. CDR3 sequence (DNA): TGTGCCAGCAGATCACCCCGGGGGCACGGTGAAAAACTGTTTTTT.

The chain is built from TRBV20-1 and TRBJ2-4; 10 nucleotides match TRBD2. The CDR3 is made up of 17 amino acids. Germline V lookup: CDR1 DFQATT, CDR2 SNEGSKA (reference sequence). With V trimmed by 0 bases and J by 6 bases, 11 bases remained unmatched. CDR3 amino acids: CSARDLSGGAGGNIQYF. As DNA, the CDR3 is TGCAGTGCTAGAGATCTCAGCGGGGGGGCGGGGGGAAACATTCAGTACTTC.

This clonotype was detected ten times or more. The rearrangement joins TRBV7-2 to TRBJ1-6; 9 bases agree with TRBD1. The CDR3 length is 15 residues. Trimming cost V 6 bases and J 6 bases; bases outside gene matches: 6. Germline V gene lookup returns CDR1 SGHTA and CDR2 FQGNSA. The CDR3 DNA reads TGTGCCAGCAGTCAACAGGGGGCTCTTAATTCACCCCTCCACTTT. It yields the protein CASSQQGALNSPLHF.